This T cell receptor beta chain was recorded in a study of blood T cell repertoires in COVID-19. Overall study context: Samples came from the United States, Italy and Spain, spanning acute and convalescent COVID-19.

Using immunoSEQ multiplex PCR, the repertoire was profiled, and TCRdb retains in-frame clones only, with some absent. The sample holds 220,000 or so clones; 85% to 90% are singletons and the top ten take over 3%. Sample: PBMCs or T cells enriched from blood (not recorded which). The receptor comes from a woman between 18 and 30 years old in a cohort exposed to, infected with or recovered from COVID-19 (not recorded which).

The CDR3 DNA follows: TGTGCCAGCAGTCCACACCACGGGGGGAATGGCTACACCTTC. Translated: CASSPHHGGNGYTF. This rearrangement joins TRBV27 to TRBJ1-2; tentatively, D is TRBD1 (5 bases). The CDR3 is 14 residues long. Trimming stripped 5 bases from V and 6 bases from J, with 16 bases between. The germline V gene encodes CDR1 MNHEY and CDR2 SMNVEV (reference sequence).